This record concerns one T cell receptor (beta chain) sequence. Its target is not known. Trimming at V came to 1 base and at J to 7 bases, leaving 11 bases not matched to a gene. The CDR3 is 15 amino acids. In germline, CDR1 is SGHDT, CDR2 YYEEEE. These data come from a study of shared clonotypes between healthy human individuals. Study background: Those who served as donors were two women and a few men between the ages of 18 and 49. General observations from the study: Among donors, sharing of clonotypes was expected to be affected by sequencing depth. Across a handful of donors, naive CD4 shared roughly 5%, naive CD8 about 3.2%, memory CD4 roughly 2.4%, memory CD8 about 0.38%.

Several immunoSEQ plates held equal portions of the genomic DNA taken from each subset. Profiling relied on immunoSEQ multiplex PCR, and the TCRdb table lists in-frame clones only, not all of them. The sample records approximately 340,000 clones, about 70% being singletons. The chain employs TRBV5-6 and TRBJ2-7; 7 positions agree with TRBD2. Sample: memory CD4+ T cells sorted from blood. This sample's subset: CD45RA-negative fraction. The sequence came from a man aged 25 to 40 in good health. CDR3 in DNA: TGTGCCAGCAGCTTGAGGAGCGGGGCAAAGGAAGAGCAGTACTTC. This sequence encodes CASSLRSGAKEEQYF. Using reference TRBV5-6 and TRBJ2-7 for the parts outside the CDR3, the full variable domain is DAGVTQSPTHLIKTRGQQVTLRCSPKSGHDTVSWYQQALGQGPQFIFQYYEEEERQRGNFPDRFSGHQFPNYSSELNVNALLLGDSALYLCASSLRSGAKEEQYFGPGTRLTVT.